The entry below gives a single T cell receptor beta chain sequence along with its context. The antigen remains unidentified. CDR1 and CDR2 from the germline V gene are GTSNPN and SVGIG (reference sequence). Trimming took 4 bases from V and 5 from J, leaving 14 bases between them. This CDR3 has 13 amino acids. This entry belongs to a study of cytomegalovirus exposure and HLA in healthy donors. Broader study findings: TCR beta chain V- and J-gene trimming was linked, in a later analysis, to a missense variant in DCLRE1C. Prediction of most subjects' HLA-A and HLA-B alleles by TCR beta sequences was reportedly accurate.

Healthy bone marrow donors supplied every sample. PCR involved 60 Vbeta and 13 Jbeta primers. The protocol was immunoSEQ multiplex PCR, while the TCRdb copy is restricted to in-frame clones and leaves out a portion. The sample holds over 250,000 clones, under 80% seen once. The clonotype was recovered from a female donor in good health and CMV-seronegative. J is TRBJ1-1 and V is TRBV30, with D perhaps matching TRBD1 (5 bases). Sequenced sample: PBMCs. CDR3 in amino acids: CAWTQEQGTEAFF. The CDR3 DNA is TGTGCCTGGACCCAAGAGCAGGGAACTGAAGCTTTCTTT.